The 22 T cell receptor beta chains in this list originate from one sample, sequenced in a study of PD-L1 blockade in urothelial cancer. The protocol was immunoSEQ multiplex PCR, while the TCRdb copy is restricted to in-frame clones and leaves out a portion. Here the sample spans about 84,000 clones, more than 75% being singletons. The sample in question was PBMCs, obtained around atezolizumab (anti-PD-L1) treatment. These receptors originate from a man aged 65 to 85 with urothelial cancer.

The chain recombines TRBV5-4 with TRBJ2-7, with a possible D match to TRBD2 (5 bases). V was cut by 6 bases and J by 3 bases, with 16 bases left in between. CDR1 SGHNT and CDR2 YYREEE come from the germline V gene (reference sequence). The CDR3 extends over 14 amino acids. CDR3 sequence reads: CASTPSPGSYEQYF. The CDR3 bases are TGTGCCAGCACCCCATCCCCGGGAAGCTACGAGCAGTACTTC.

The rearrangement joins TRBV5-4 to TRBJ1-1; 9 positions match TRBD1. The CDR3 is 18 residues long. With 0 bases clipped from V and 0 bases from J, the junction kept 9 bases outside the gene matches. Per germline, CDR1 SGHNT and CDR2 YYREEE (reference sequence). The chain's CDR3 is CASSLGPYRGLLNTEAFF. In DNA form, the CDR3 reads TGTGCCAGCAGCTTGGGCCCTTACAGGGGGCTCTTGAACACTGAAGCTTTCTTT.

This chain joins TRBV6-5 and TRBJ2-7, with D perhaps TRBD2 (5 bases). The CDR3 covers 13 residues. The germline CDR1 and CDR2 sequences are MNHEY and SVGAGI. Trimming left V 2 bases short and J 6 bases short, with 11 bases between. The CDR3 coding sequence is TGTGCCAGCAGTTACATGGGAGTGGGCGAGCAGTACTTC. Its protein is CASSYMGVGEQYF.

The genes are TRBV28 and TRBJ1-2; tentative D call: TRBD1 (6 bases). The CDR3 has 12 amino acids. CDR1 is MDHEN and CDR2 is SYDVKM in the germline V gene. Trimming shortened V by 6 bases and J by 4 bases, and 9 bases separated the two germline ends. CDR3 in DNA: TGTGCCAGCAGGGACAGCGGCTATGGCTACACCTTC. Translation gives CASRDSGYGYTF.

The sample holds one count of this clone. The chain joins TRBV5-6 to TRBJ2-7; D perhaps matches TRBD1 (6 bases). The CDR3 consists of 15 residues. Germline assignment: CDR1 SGHDT and CDR2 YYEEEE. With 6 bases removed from V and 6 bases from J, the gap between germline ends came to 22 bases. The CDR3 sequence: CASTPGAPRSGEQYF. In DNA form, the CDR3 reads TGTGCCAGCACCCCAGGGGCCCCCAGGAGTGGCGAGCAGTACTTC.

This clone was detected once. This chain links TRBV2 with TRBJ2-3; TRBD2 agrees at 9 bases. The length of the CDR3 is 17 residues. The J segment lost 7 bases and the V segment lost 2 bases, leaving 13 bases of the junction unmatched. CDR1 and CDR2 from the germline V gene are SNHLY and FYNNEI. Here the CDR3 reads CASSESGLAGIRNTQYF. The CDR3 DNA is TGTGCCAGCAGTGAATCCGGGCTAGCGGGAATCAGGAATACGCAGTATTTT.

The V gene is TRBV28, the J gene TRBJ2-7; 7 positions agree with TRBD1. V was pared by 6 bases and J by 3 bases, with 2 bases of the junction left unmatched. Germline V lookup: CDR1 MDHEN, CDR2 SYDVKM. This CDR3 is built from 12 residues. CDR3 DNA: TGTGCCAGCAGCTCAGGGGGCTACGAGCAGTACTTC. Its translation is CASSSGGYEQYF.

This chain links TRBV6-5 with TRBJ1-2; D call uncertain. Germline assignment: CDR1 MNHEY and CDR2 SVGAGI. V lost 0 bases and J 4 bases, leaving 15 bases between the germline ends. CDR3 length: 16 amino acids. CDR3 coding DNA: TGTGCCAGCAGTTACTCGCCGACCGCGGAAGCCTATGGCTACACCTTC. Amino acids: CASSYSPTAEAYGYTF.

The chain links TRBV7-9 to TRBJ2-1, with TRBD2 matching over 15 bases. The CDR3 extends over 16 amino acids. The trim removed 4 bases at V and 6 bases at J, leaving 4 bases unmatched. The germline V gene encodes CDR1 SEHNR and CDR2 FQNEAQ (reference sequence). The CDR3 here is CASSSGLAGGLNEQFF. The CDR3 DNA reads TGTGCCAGCAGCTCGGGACTAGCGGGAGGACTCAATGAGCAGTTCTTC.

This chain uses TRBV4-1 with TRBJ1-5; D might be TRBD1 (5 bases). This CDR3 is 15 amino acids long. The ends were cut back, 0 bases at V and 7 bases at J, with 13 bases in the middle. Per the germline V gene, CDR1 is MGHRA and CDR2 is YSYEKL. CDR3 residues: CASSQDSGGVQPQHF. The DNA for the CDR3 is TGCGCCAGCAGCCAAGATAGCGGGGGGGTACAGCCCCAGCATTTT.

This sequence joins TRBV7-2 and TRBJ2-7; 10 bases map to TRBD2. This CDR3 spans 14 amino acids. Germline V gives CDR1 SGHTA, CDR2 FQGNSA. V lost 4 bases, J lost 4 bases, and 4 bases stayed unmatched. DNA of the CDR3: TGTGCCAGCAGCTCGAGCGGGGGGGAGTACGAGCAGTACTTC. Amino acids: CASSSSGGEYEQYF.

The J gene is TRBJ2-7, the V gene TRBV27; 7 bases map to TRBD1. J gave up 3 bases and V 2 bases, and 4 bases lay outside the gene matches. The CDR3 is 14 residues long. Per the germline V gene, CDR1 is MNHEY and CDR2 is SMNVEV (reference sequence). The CDR3: CASSLHRGSYEQYF. The CDR3 DNA reads as TGTGCCAGCAGTTTACACAGGGGAAGCTACGAGCAGTACTTC.

The chain is built from TRBV7-3 and TRBJ2-7; unclear D gene. The CDR3 spans 10 residues. Trimming stripped 10 bases from V and 1 base from J, with 5 bases between. Germline V CDR1 and CDR2: SGHTA, FQGTGA. The CDR3 here is CAILSYEQYF. Written as DNA, the CDR3 is TGTGCCATCCTGTCCTACGAGCAGTACTTC.

In this sample, this clone turned up once. J is TRBJ1-1 and V is TRBV5-1, with TRBD1 matching 9 bases. V was pared by 3 bases and J by 1 base, with 4 bases of the junction left unmatched. CDR3 length equals 15 residues. Germline V gene sequence: CDR1 SGHRS, CDR2 YFSETQ. In DNA, the CDR3 is TGCGCCAGCAGCTCGGGACAGGGTGGGAACACTGAAGCTTTCTTT. Residues: CASSSGQGGNTEAFF.

The chain has TRBV2 and TRBJ2-7; tentative D call: TRBD2 (6 bases). The CDR3 length is 13 residues. The V end was cut by 7 bases, the J end by 1 base, with 11 bases between. Germline CDR1 is SNHLY and CDR2 is FYNNEI. In DNA, the CDR3 is TGTGCCAGCACCGGAGGGGCTTCCTACGAGCAGTACTTC. It translates to CASTGGASYEQYF.

This chain connects TRBV15 to TRBJ2-3, with 9 bases lining up with TRBD2. V shed 1 base and J 6 bases; nucleotides not matched to a gene: 8. The V gene's germline CDR1 is LNHNV and CDR2 YYDKDF (reference sequence). The CDR3 consists of 16 residues. The CDR3, as DNA: TGTGCCACCAGCAGAGTTAGCGGGAGTGGATCGGATACGCAGTATTTT. It translates to CATSRVSGSGSDTQYF.

In its sample, this clone was seen many times. The gene calls are TRBV30 and TRBJ1-1; the D is unclear. The CDR3 contains 13 residues. The germline V gene encodes CDR1 GTSNPN and CDR2 SVGIG (reference sequence). With 0 bases removed from V and 1 base from J, the gap between germline ends came to 6 bases. This chain's CDR3 is CAWSVLPNTEAFF. The CDR3 DNA reads TGTGCCTGGAGTGTCCTCCCGAACACTGAAGCTTTCTTT.

This clone came up a few times. The chain links TRBV5-1 to TRBJ1-6; a weak D match, TRBD1 (5 bases). Trimming shortened V by 0 bases and J by 10 bases, and 14 bases separated the two germline ends. The CDR3 totals 15 residues. From germline, CDR1 is SGHRS and CDR2 YFSETQ. The CDR3 sequence is CASSLDVRVDSPLHF. CDR3 sequence (DNA): TGCGCCAGCAGCTTGGATGTCAGGGTAGACTCACCCCTCCACTTT.

The rearrangement joins TRBV4-1 to TRBJ2-2; TRBD1 matches at 7 bases. The V segment lost 3 bases and the J segment 6 bases; nucleotides outside the gene matches: 10. Germline values: CDR1 MGHRA, CDR2 YSYEKL. The CDR3 is 16 residues long. CDR3 nucleotides: TGCGCCAGCAGCCACGTTGGAGAGGGGGCGGCCGGGGAGCTGTTTTTT. It codes for CASSHVGEGAAGELFF.

The rearrangement uses TRBV19 and TRBJ2-1, with 9 positions matching TRBD2. CDR1 and CDR2 from the germline V gene are LNHDA and SQIVND (reference sequence). V shed 3 bases and J 0 bases; nucleotides not matched to a gene: 3. CDR3 length equals 16 residues. CDR3 nucleotide sequence: TGTGCCAGTAGTATTAGCGGGGGAGTCTCCTACAATGAGCAGTTCTTC. It translates to CASSISGGVSYNEQFF. The full variable domain, its missing parts supplied by reference TRBV19 and TRBJ2-1, is DGGITQSPKYLFRKEGQNVTLSCEQNLNHDAMYWYRQDPGQGLRLIYYSQIVNDFQKGDIAEGYSVSREKKESFPLTVTSAQKNPTAFYLCASSISGGVSYNEQFFGPGTRLTVL.

The chain employs TRBV29-1 and TRBJ1-3; D gene unclear. The CDR3 is made up of 13 amino acids. The V and J ends lost 6 bases and 0 bases respectively, with 9 bases between them. CDR1 is SQVTM and CDR2 is ANQGSEA in the germline V gene. CDR3 sequence: CSVEVGSGNTIYF. The CDR3 DNA reads as TGCAGCGTCGAGGTGGGCTCTGGAAACACCATATATTTT.

The V call is TRBV18, the J call TRBJ1-2, with 12 bases that match TRBD1. This CDR3 region has 16 residues. The junction had 10 bases not matched to a gene; V was cut back by 3 bases and J by 8 bases. Germline V gene data show CDR1 as KGHSH and CDR2 as LQKENI. The CDR3 is CASSPPGQGATGGYTF. Here the CDR3 DNA reads TGTGCCAGCTCACCTCCGGGACAGGGGGCAACGGGAGGCTACACCTTC.